This TCR beta chain derives from a study of blood T cell repertoires in COVID-19. Study-level information: Sites across the United States, Italy and Spain contributed samples from acute and convalescent COVID-19. T cells, B-cell-depleted T cells, or PBMCs provided the cDNA or gDNA that served as material.

This CDR3 is built from 14 residues. V was clipped by 4 bases and J by 0 bases, with 9 bases between them. Germline values: CDR1 MNHEY, CDR2 SVGAGI. This table comes from immunoSEQ multiplex PCR, and its TCRdb copy is limited to in-frame clones, with some not included. Of around 250,000 clones in the sample, 84% were seen once. The material sequenced was peripheral blood. This receptor was obtained from a woman aged 40 to 50 who had recovered from COVID-19. This chain uses TRBV6-5 with TRBJ1-1; maybe TRBD1 (6 bases). The CDR3 DNA is TGTGCCAGCAGTTGGACAGCCTTGAACACTGAAGCTTTCTTT. Translated, it gives CASSWTALNTEAFF.